This T cell receptor beta chain was captured by sequencing in a study of T-cell reconstitution after alpha-beta-depleted transplantation in children (dated by TCRdb to between 2015 and 2016). At the level of the whole study: Using TCR repertoire profiling, the study followed T-cell immune reconstitution in a quantitative way in children after TCRalphabeta/CD19-depleted allogeneic hematopoietic cell transplantation.

According to the study, the label for this sample's treatment or condition signals: allogeneic hematopoietic cell transplantation with graft depleted of TCRalphabeta T cells and CD19 B cells. The children who served as transplant recipients had been given grafts of TCRalphabeta/CD19-depleted allogeneic hematopoietic cells. Inclusive of the bounding cysteine and phenylalanine, the CDR3 is 17 residues long. The entry retains the CDR3 DNA only, 51 bases that are in frame from base 1. Trimming removed 5 bases from V and 4 bases from J; the gene matches leave 11 bases unexplained. Libraries were constructed by PCR. Sequencer: Illumina HiSeq 2500. Molecular barcoding was employed in the preparation of TCR libraries, with unique molecular identifiers being used to normalize TCRbeta repertoire quantification. TCRdb redid the processing of the public reads, applying fastp at Q25 and MiXCR, and retained in-frame beta chains. Here each entry gathers all rows of one CDR3 protein and keeps the most common genes and DNA. Recorded for this sample are 500,000 to 600,000 distinct CDR3 sequences; roughly 30% of them occurred a single time. Less than 40% of the sample is held by the ten biggest clonotypes.

Overall results and qualifications from the work: The frequencies of hyperexpanded clones fell over the following months, and after one year, T-cell counts and TCRbeta diversity were mostly attributed to newly produced T cells. In some patients, the high TCRbeta diversity seen at day 60 was put down to recipient T cells and intrathymic progenitors that had survived conditioning. The apparently early recovery of alphabetaT-cell counts about two months after transplant reportedly depended on only several hundred rapidly expanded clones that came from non-depleted graft cells.

Of note for this clonotype: Its antigen remains unidentified. Per-base quality was not reported, and no clone a single base away is much larger than it.

This sequence was found in a boy in the first two years of life with Wiskott-Aldrich syndrome, due to receive a stem cell transplant. Sequenced here: PBMCs, sampled before TCRalphabeta/CD19-depleted stem cell transplant. The chain uses TRBV12-3 or TRBV12-4 and TRBJ2-6; 7 central bases correspond to TRBD2. The CDR3 reads CASSPNPFGGGANVLTF. The DNA reads TGTGCCAGCAGTCCGAACCCCTTCGGGGGGGGGGCCAACGTCCTGACTTTC.